These 8 T cell receptor beta chains share one sample of origin, sequenced in a study of T cell repertoires in cytomegalovirus infection. One entry per CDR3 protein, called by TCRdb with MiXCR from the reads. This sample yields roughly 150,000 distinct CDR3 sequences, of which roughly 20% are seen a single time; roughly 27% belongs to the top ten. These receptors have no identified antigens. This specimen consisted of CD8+ T cells from cultured PBMCs, obtained from culture after CMV antigen stimulation. The receptors originated from a human donor in good health (CMV status not recorded). Some clones in this sample may be carry-over from other donors' samples.

The rearrangement links TRBV7-2 to TRBJ2-7; no clear D. The CDR3 has 14 residues. Trimming took 5 bases from V and 2 from J, leaving 13 bases between them. The V gene's germline CDR1 is SGHTA and CDR2 FQGNSA. CDR3 in amino acids: CASSPEYGPYEQYF. The CDR3 DNA sequence: TGTGCCAGCAGCCCCGAGTACGGCCCCTACGAGCAGTACTTC.

The chain couples TRBV7-6 to TRBJ2-7; 7 bases align to TRBD2. The CDR3 covers 15 residues. Germline values: CDR1 SGHVS, CDR2 FNYEAQ. The V and J ends lost 5 bases and 4 bases, in that order; junction bases with no gene match: 11. The CDR3 reads CASSPRGESWYEQYF. The CDR3, as DNA: TGTGCCAGCAGCCCTCGGGGGGAGAGTTGGTACGAGCAGTACTTC.

V gene TRBV6-5 combines with J gene TRBJ2-3; the D call may be TRBD1 or TRBD2 (5 bases each). V gave up 0 bases and J gave up 3 bases, with 16 bases separating them. The CDR3 runs to 17 residues. Germline CDR1 and CDR2: MNHEY and SVGAGI. The CDR3 DNA is TGTGCCAGCAGTTACTCTCGGGGCCGTGCTATTACAGATACGCAGTATTTT. Translation: CASSYSRGRAITDTQYF.

This chain connects TRBV4-1 to TRBJ2-7; D may match TRBD1 or TRBD2 (5 bases each). Germline-derived CDR1 and CDR2 are MGHRA and YSYEKL. V dropped 3 bases and J dropped 2 bases, with 8 bases sitting between them. This CDR3 has 13 amino acids. Here the CDR3 reads CASSQGDTYEQYF. CDR3 nucleotides: TGCGCCAGCAGCCAGGGGGATACCTACGAGCAGTACTTC.

A single count supports this clonotype. The chain is built from TRBV7-3 and TRBJ2-1; 10 nucleotides align to TRBD2. The J segment lost 6 bases and the V segment lost 5 bases, leaving 13 bases of the junction unmatched. This CDR3 region has 17 residues. CDR1 is SGHTA and CDR2 is FQGTGA in the germline V gene. CDR3 in DNA: TGTGCCAGCAGCCCGACCATGAGCGGGGGGGCCGGCAATGAGCAGTTCTTC. Protein product: CASSPTMSGGAGNEQFF.

V and J are TRBV27 and TRBJ1-5, with D possibly being TRBD1 (5 bases). CDR3 length: 15 amino acids. CDR1 is MNHEY, CDR2 SMNVEV, per germline (reference sequence). V lost 0 bases and J lost 3, with 9 bases in between. The chain's CDR3 is CASSLSKGDNQPQHF. CDR3 DNA sequence: TGTGCCAGCAGTTTATCCAAAGGGGACAATCAGCCCCAGCATTTT.

This sequence joins TRBV7-6 and TRBJ1-5, with D unclear. This CDR3 is 13 amino acids long. V dropped 4 bases and J dropped 5 bases, with 9 bases sitting between them. Germline values: CDR1 SGHVS, CDR2 FNYEAQ. The CDR3: CASSSNRDQPQHF. The CDR3 DNA follows: TGTGCCAGCAGCTCTAACCGGGATCAGCCCCAGCATTTT.

The V call is TRBV11-1, the J call TRBJ2-1, with TRBD1 matching over 8 bases. The CDR3 is made up of 15 amino acids. V shed 5 bases, J shed 7 bases, and the junction held 10 bases outside the gene matches. Germline CDR1 SGHAT, CDR2 FQDESV (reference sequence). The CDR3 here is CASSPVTGERNEQFF. CDR3 bases: TGTGCCAGCAGCCCCGTGACAGGGGAACGTAATGAGCAGTTCTTC.